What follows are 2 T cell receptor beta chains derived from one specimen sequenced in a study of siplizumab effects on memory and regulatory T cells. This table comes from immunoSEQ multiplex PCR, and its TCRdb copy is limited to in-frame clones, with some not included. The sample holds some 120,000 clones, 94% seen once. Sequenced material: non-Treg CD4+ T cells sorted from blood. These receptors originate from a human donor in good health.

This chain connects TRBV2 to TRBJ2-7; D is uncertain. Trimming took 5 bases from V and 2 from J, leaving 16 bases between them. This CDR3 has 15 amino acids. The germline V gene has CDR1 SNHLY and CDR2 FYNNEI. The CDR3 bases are TGTGCCAGCAGTTACCGGGCCATAGCACCCTACGAGCAGTACTTC. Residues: CASSYRAIAPYEQYF.

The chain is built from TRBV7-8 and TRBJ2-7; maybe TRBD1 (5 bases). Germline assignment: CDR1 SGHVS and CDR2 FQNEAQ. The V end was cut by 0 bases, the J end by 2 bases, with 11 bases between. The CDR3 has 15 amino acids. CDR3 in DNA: TGTGCCAGCAGCTTAGCGAGGACAAGAGCCTACGAGCAGTACTTC. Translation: CASSLARTRAYEQYF.